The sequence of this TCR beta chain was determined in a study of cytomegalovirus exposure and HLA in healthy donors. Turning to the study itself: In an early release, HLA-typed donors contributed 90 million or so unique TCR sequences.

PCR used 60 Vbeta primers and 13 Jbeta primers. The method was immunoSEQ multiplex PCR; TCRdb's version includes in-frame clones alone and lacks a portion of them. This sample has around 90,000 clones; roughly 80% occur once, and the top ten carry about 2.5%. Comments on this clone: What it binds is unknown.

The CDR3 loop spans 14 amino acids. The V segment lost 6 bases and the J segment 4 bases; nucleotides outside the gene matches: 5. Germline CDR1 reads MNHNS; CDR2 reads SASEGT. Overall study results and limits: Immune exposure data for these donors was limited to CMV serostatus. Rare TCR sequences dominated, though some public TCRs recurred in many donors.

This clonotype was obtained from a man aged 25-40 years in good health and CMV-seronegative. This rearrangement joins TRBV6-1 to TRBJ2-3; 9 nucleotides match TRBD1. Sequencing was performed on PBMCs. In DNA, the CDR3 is TGTGCCAGCAGCGAGGGACAGGGCCCAGATACGCAGTATTTT. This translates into CASSEGQGPDTQYF.